The 17 T cell receptor beta chains below were found in one sample sequenced in a study of OX40 agonist ivuxolimab in advanced cancers. Profiling relied on immunoSEQ multiplex PCR, and the TCRdb table lists in-frame clones only, not all of them. Of roughly 49,000 clones in the sample, almost 90% were seen once. Material: CD4+ or CD8+ T cells sorted from blood, obtained in a trial of the OX40 agonist ivuxolimab. These TCRs come from an adult with an advanced solid tumor such as melanoma, head and neck, liver or kidney cancer.

This chain connects TRBV6-5 to TRBJ2-7; 7 nucleotides line up with TRBD2. Losses at the gene ends were 6 bases for V and 6 bases for J; bases not matched to a gene: 11. The CDR3 covers 14 residues. CDR1 and CDR2 from the germline V gene are MNHEY and SVGAGI. DNA of the CDR3: TGTGCCAGCAGCCCCCCGGGGGGATCTGGCGAGCAGTACTTC. Protein product: CASSPPGGSGEQYF.

The chain is built from TRBV19 and TRBJ2-3; 9 bases line up with TRBD2. This CDR3 spans 16 amino acids. CDR1 and CDR2 (germline): LNHDA, SQIVND (reference sequence). V lost 10 bases and J lost 4; bases outside the gene matches: 15. The CDR3 DNA reads TGTGCCACCGCCGATAGGGCGCGCGGGAGGGCAGATACGCAGTATTTT. It yields the protein CATADRARGRADTQYF.

The chain combines TRBV5-6 with TRBJ2-5, with D possibly TRBD1 on 6 matching bases. V shed 1 base and J shed 7 bases, with 14 bases lying between them. Germline loops: CDR1 SGHDT, CDR2 YYEEEE. This CDR3 has 14 amino acids. CDR3 in DNA: TGTGCCAGCAGCTTGTGGACAGCCACGGGGACCCAGTACTTC. It is translated as CASSLWTATGTQYF.

The chain carries TRBV6-5 and TRBJ2-1; 9 bases match TRBD1. The trim removed 6 bases at V and 8 bases at J, leaving 8 bases unmatched. Germline V gene sequence: CDR1 MNHEY, CDR2 SVGAGI. The CDR3 is 14 residues long. The DNA of the CDR3 is TGTGCCAGCAGCGGACAGGGGAGTATCGATGAGCAGTTCTTC. Translated: CASSGQGSIDEQFF.

The chain links TRBV7-6 to TRBJ2-3, with 12 positions matching TRBD2. The junction had 7 bases not matched to a gene; V was cut back by 1 base and J by 2 bases. This CDR3 comprises 18 residues. Per germline, CDR1 SGHVS and CDR2 FNYEAQ. CDR3 loop: CASSLGASGGAPTDTQYF. For the CDR3, the DNA is TGTGCCAGCAGCTTAGGGGCTAGCGGGGGGGCCCCCACAGATACGCAGTATTTT.

The chain joins TRBV7-9 to TRBJ2-4; D is undetermined. The length of the CDR3 is 15 residues. Trimming took off 4 bases at V and 6 bases at J, with 16 bases between the two ends. The V gene's germline CDR1 is SEHNR and CDR2 FQNEAQ (reference sequence). Written as DNA, the CDR3 is TGTGCCAGCAGCTCTCAGTCTCCCCAGGCAAACATTCAGTACTTC. Translating it yields CASSSQSPQANIQYF.

J is TRBJ2-5 and V is TRBV19; 10 bases agree with TRBD2. Trimming took 2 bases from V and 4 from J; bases not matched to a gene: 13. The V gene's germline CDR1 is LNHDA and CDR2 SQIVND (reference sequence). CDR3 length: 18 amino acids. CDR3 nucleotide sequence: TGTGCCAGTAGTATACACCCTCAGCTACTAGCGGGAAGAGAGACCCAGTACTTC. The encoded protein is CASSIHPQLLAGRETQYF.

The chain uses TRBV29-1 and TRBJ2-1; the match to TRBD1 covers 8 bases. V was pared by 5 bases and J by 4 bases, with 10 bases of the junction left unmatched. The CDR3 extends over 15 amino acids. Looked up from germline, CDR1 is SQVTM and CDR2 is ANQGSEA. CDR3 bases: TGCAGCGTTACCCCCGGGGACAGGATTTACAATGAGCAGTTCTTC. Translated: CSVTPGDRIYNEQFF.

The chain combines TRBV5-1 with TRBJ1-5; D call uncertain. The V gene's germline CDR1 is SGHRS and CDR2 YFSETQ. The CDR3 has 14 amino acids. Trimming removed 4 bases at V and 3 bases at J, with 11 bases between. CDR3 protein: CASSERPTNQPQHF. Written as DNA, the CDR3 is TGCGCCAGCAGCGAAAGGCCAACCAATCAGCCCCAGCATTTT.

V and J are TRBV9 and TRBJ1-1; no reliable D call. The CDR3 contains 13 residues. From germline, CDR1 is SGDLS and CDR2 YYNGEE. The V end lost 1 base, the J end lost 1 base, and 5 bases lay between the germline ends. CDR3 nucleotide sequence: TGTGCCAGCAGCGTACTCGGGAACACTGAAGCTTTCTTT. Encoded protein: CASSVLGNTEAFF.

The chain is built from TRBV7-3 and TRBJ2-3; 11 nucleotides align to TRBD2. The J segment lost 2 bases and the V segment lost 5 bases, leaving 6 bases of the junction unmatched. CDR3 size: 16 residues. Germline loops: CDR1 SGHTA, CDR2 FQGTGA. The CDR3 coding sequence is TGTGCCAGCAGCGTCGGACTAGCGGGCCCCACAGATACGCAGTATTTT. This codes for CASSVGLAGPTDTQYF.

The chain uses TRBV6-1 and TRBJ2-3; D gene uncertain. The CDR3 is made up of 13 amino acids. Germline V gene sequence: CDR1 MNHNS, CDR2 SASEGT. V gave up 4 bases and J gave up 0 bases, with 5 bases separating them. In DNA, the CDR3 is TGTGCCAGCAGTGGATACAGCACAGATACGCAGTATTTT. This encodes CASSGYSTDTQYF.

The chain links TRBV5-1 to TRBJ1-4; D ambiguous. Between the trimmed V and J ends, which lost 0 bases and 7 bases, there was a span of 10 bases. The CDR3 is 14 amino acids. Germline lookup yields CDR1 SGHRS and CDR2 YFSETQ. This CDR3 is CASSLDRAGEKLFF. The CDR3 coding sequence is TGCGCCAGCAGCTTGGATAGGGCGGGTGAAAAACTGTTTTTT.

The chain links TRBV7-6 to TRBJ1-3; a weak D match, TRBD1 (6 bases). Germline V gives CDR1 SGHVS, CDR2 FNYEAQ. Deletions cut 5 bases from V and 2 bases from J, with 16 bases between. The length of the CDR3 is 16 residues. CDR3 DNA: TGTGCCAGCAGCCTGGGGACACCAGTGACTGGAAACACCATATATTTT. This sequence encodes CASSLGTPVTGNTIYF.

The chain links TRBV10-3 to TRBJ2-2, with 8 bases aligning to TRBD1. Per the germline V gene, CDR1 is ENHRY and CDR2 is SYGVKD. With 1 base clipped from V and 1 base from J, the junction kept 5 bases outside the gene matches. The length of the CDR3 is 17 residues. CDR3 in amino acids: CAISEWVGQGNTGELFF. The CDR3 DNA reads as TGTGCCATCAGTGAGTGGGTAGGACAGGGGAACACCGGGGAGCTGTTTTTT.

CDR3 sequence (DNA): TGTGCCAGCAGTTTATTGGGGACTAGCGGGAGGGTCAATGAGCAGTTCTTC. Translated, it gives CASSLLGTSGRVNEQFF. The J gene is TRBJ2-1, the V gene TRBV27; TRBD2 matches 16 bases. After removal of 1 base from V and 6 bases from J, the junction contained 3 bases not matched to a gene. CDR1 and CDR2 from the germline V gene are MNHEY and SMNVEV (reference sequence). The CDR3 runs 17 residues.

The chain has TRBV4-2 and TRBJ2-3; a weak D match, TRBD2 (7 bases). V was clipped by 3 bases and J by 6 bases, with 13 bases between them. This CDR3 is 14 amino acids long. Germline CDR1 is LGHNA and CDR2 is YNFKEQ. The CDR3 loop is CASSQGRGVDTQYF. The CDR3 DNA sequence: TGTGCCAGCAGCCAGGGGAGGGGGGTGGATACGCAGTATTTT.